Included here is one TCR beta chain sequence, with context. What it binds is not known. Germline lookup yields CDR1 KGHSH and CDR2 LQKENI. The CDR3 totals 13 residues. The ends were cut back, 4 bases at V and 3 bases at J, with 10 bases in the middle. Barcoded TCR alpha and TCR beta cDNA libraries with UMIs came from 5'RACE using constant-segment primers. TCRdb recomputed calls from the 5' RACE reads with MiXCR, one row per CDR3 protein. The sample holds 180,000 or so distinct CDR3 sequences; 16% are singletons and the top ten take about 1.9%. This record belongs to a study of T-cell memory formation after mild COVID-19. Study as a whole: Clusters were largely donor specific. Study outcomes and limitations: Contracting CD4+ clones were located mainly in CM and EM, and CD8+ clones in EMRA. While clones contracting from day 15 to 85 were balanced between CD4 and CD8, later expanders leaned CD4+.

The TCR sequence derives from an adult woman who had mild COVID-19 (a few samples of this study predate the infection). Cell type and time point are not known. Sequencing used PBMCs or a T cell subset sorted from them (not recorded which). This chain links TRBV18 with TRBJ2-7; TRBD2 might be the D (5 bases). CDR3: CASSRSGDYEQYF. The CDR3 DNA sequence: TGTGCCAGCTCACGGTCCGGGGACTACGAGCAGTACTTC.